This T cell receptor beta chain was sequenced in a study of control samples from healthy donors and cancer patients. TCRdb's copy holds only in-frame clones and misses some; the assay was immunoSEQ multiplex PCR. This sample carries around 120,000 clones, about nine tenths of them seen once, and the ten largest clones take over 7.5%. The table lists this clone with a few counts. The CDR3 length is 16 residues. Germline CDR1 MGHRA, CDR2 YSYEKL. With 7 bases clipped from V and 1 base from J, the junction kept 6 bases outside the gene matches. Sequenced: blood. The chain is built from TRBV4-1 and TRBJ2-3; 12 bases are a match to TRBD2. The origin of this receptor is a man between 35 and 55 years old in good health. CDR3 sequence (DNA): TGCGCCAGCACTAGCGGGGGGGCCGGGGGCACAGATACGCAGTATTTT. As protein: CASTSGGAGGTDTQYF.